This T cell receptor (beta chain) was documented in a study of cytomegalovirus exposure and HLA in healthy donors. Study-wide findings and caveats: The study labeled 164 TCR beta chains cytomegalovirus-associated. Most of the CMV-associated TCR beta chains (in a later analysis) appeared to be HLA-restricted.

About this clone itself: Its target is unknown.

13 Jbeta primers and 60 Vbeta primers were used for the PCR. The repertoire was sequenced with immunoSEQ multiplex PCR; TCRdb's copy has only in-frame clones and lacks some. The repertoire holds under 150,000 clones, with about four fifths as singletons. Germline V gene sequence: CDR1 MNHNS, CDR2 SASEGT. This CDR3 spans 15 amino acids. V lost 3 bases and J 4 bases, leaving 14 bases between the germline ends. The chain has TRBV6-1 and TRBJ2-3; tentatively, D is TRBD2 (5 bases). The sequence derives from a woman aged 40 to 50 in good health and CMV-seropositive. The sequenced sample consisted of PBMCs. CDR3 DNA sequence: TGTGCCAGCAGTGATATGATGAGGGCAGCAGATACGCAGTATTTT. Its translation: CASSDMMRAADTQYF.